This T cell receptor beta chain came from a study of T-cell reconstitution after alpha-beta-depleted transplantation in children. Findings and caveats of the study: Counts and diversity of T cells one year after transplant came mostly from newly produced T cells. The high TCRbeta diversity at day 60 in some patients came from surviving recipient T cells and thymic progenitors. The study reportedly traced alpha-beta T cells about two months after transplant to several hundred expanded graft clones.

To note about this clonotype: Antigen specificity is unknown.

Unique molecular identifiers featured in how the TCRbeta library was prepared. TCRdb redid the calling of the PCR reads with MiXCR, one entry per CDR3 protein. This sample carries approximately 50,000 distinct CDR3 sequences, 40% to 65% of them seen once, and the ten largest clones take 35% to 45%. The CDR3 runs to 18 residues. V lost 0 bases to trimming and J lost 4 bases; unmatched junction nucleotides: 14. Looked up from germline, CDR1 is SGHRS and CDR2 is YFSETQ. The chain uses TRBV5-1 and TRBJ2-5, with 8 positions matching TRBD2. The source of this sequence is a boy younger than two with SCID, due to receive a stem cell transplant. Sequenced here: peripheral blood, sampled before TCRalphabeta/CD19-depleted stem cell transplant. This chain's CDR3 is CASSLGQRGRRRGETQYF. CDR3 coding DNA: TGCGCCAGCAGCTTGGGACAGCGGGGGCGCCGTCGCGGAGAGACCCAGTACTTC.